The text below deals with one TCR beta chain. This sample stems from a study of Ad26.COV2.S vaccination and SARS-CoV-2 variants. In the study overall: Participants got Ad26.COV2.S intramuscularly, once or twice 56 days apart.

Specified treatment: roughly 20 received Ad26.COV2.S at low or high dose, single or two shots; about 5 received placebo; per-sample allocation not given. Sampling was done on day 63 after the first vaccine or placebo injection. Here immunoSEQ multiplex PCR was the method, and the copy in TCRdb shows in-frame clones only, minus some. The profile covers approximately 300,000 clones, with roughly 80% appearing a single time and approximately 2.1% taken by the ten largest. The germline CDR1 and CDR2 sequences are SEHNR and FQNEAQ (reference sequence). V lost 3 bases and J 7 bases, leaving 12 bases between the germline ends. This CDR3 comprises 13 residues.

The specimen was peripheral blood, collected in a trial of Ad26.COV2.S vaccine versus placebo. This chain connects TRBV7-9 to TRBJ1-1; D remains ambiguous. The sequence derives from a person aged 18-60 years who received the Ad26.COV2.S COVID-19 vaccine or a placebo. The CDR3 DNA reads TGTGCCAGCAGCTTTAGCGAAGGGATTGAAGCTTTCTTT. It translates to CASSFSEGIEAFF.